This entry concerns a single T cell receptor (beta chain). Its specificity is unknown. This sample was taken from a study of Ad26.COV2.S vaccination and SARS-CoV-2 variants. TCRdb's table, derived via immunoSEQ multiplex PCR, lists solely in-frame clones and lacks some. The sample carries about 350,000 clones, under 95% recorded once. The CDR3 covers 14 residues. V was pared by 7 bases and J by 5 bases, with 14 bases between. CDR1 is SGHVS and CDR2 is FNYEAQ in the germline V gene. Study-wide points: With respect to non-spike TCR breadth, vaccine and placebo recipients were similar. Post-vaccination spike-specific CD8+ and CD4+ T cell responses reportedly had substantial breadth.

This TCR was sampled from a human donor who had recovered from COVID-19. The material was peripheral blood, obtained after recovery from COVID-19. The chain couples TRBV7-6 to TRBJ1-4; TRBD1 might be the D (6 bases). The CDR3 reads CASTKGGLNEKLFF. Here the CDR3 DNA reads TGTGCCAGCACAAAGGGGGGGTTGAATGAAAAACTGTTTTTT.